Listed below are T cell receptor beta chains from one sample, sequenced in a study of CD8+ T cells in alopecia areata. TCRdb's table, derived via immunoSEQ multiplex PCR, lists solely in-frame clones and lacks some. Of roughly 120,000 clones listed, 50% to 55% were seen once; the top ten hold roughly 0.45%. The sequences come from CD4+ T cells sorted from blood, collected at week 4, from a patient treated with tofacitinib. These receptor sequences come from a human donor with alopecia areata. The CDR3 runs from the conserved cysteine through the conserved F or W. The order of the fields is V gene, clone size, J gene, D gene, CDR3 DNA, CDR3 protein. D genes are given only for firm matches. Only part of the rows carry a size: once, few, many, or a class if the clone is expanded.

TRBV5-1	few	TRBJ2-7	.	TGCGCCAGCAGCTTCGCCGGGACACCTTCCTACGAGCAGTACTTC	CASSFAGTPSYEQYF
TRBV20-1	few	TRBJ2-7	TRBD1	TGCAGTGCAAGCTACAGGGGTGAAAAGTACTTC	CSASYRGEKYF
TRBV29-1	.	TRBJ1-2	.	TGCAGCGTTGATGGGGACACCCACTATGGCTACACCTTC	CSVDGDTHYGYTF
TRBV4-2	few	TRBJ1-1	.	TGTGCCAGCAGCCAAGTAAGGGGCACTGAAGCTTTCTTT	CASSQVRGTEAFF
TRBV30	.	TRBJ1-5	TRBD1	TGTGCCTGGAGTGTACATGGTTCGGGAAGGGGGCATAGCAATCAGCCCCAGCATTTT	CAWSVHGSGRGHSNQPQHF
TRBV29-1	few	TRBJ1-1	.	TGCAGCGTTGGAGGGTTTAGGAACACTGAAGCTTTCTTT	CSVGGFRNTEAFF
TRBV30	few	TRBJ1-5	TRBD1	TGTGCCTGGAGTGTACAGGGACAGTACAATCAGCCCCAGCATTTT	CAWSVQGQYNQPQHF
TRBV29-1	few	TRBJ1-1	TRBD1	TGCAGCGTACAGGGGGCCCTTCTTTTTGAAGCTTTCTTT	CSVQGALLFEAFF
TRBV29-1	few	TRBJ2-7	.	TGCAGCGTTAACAGGGCCTCCTCCTACGAGCAGTACTTC	CSVNRASSYEQYF
TRBV29-1	.	TRBJ1-1	.	TGCAGCGCCCAGGATAACACTGAAGCTTTCTTT	CSAQDNTEAFF
TRBV29-1	few	TRBJ2-3	TRBD2	TGCAGCGTTGACGTTAGCGGGGGCCCCACAGATACGCAGTATTTT	CSVDVSGGPTDTQYF
TRBV6-5	.	TRBJ1-1	.	TGTGCCAGCAGTCCCCTATGGGTAACTGAAGCTTTCTTT	CASSPLWVTEAFF
TRBV30	few	TRBJ1-2	.	TGTGCCTGGAGTGGAGGGGCCTACTATGGCTACACCTTC	CAWSGGAYYGYTF
TRBV2	.	TRBJ2-5	TRBD2	TGTGCCAGCTCCGGGACTAGCGGACAAGAGACCCAGTACTTC	CASSGTSGQETQYF
TRBV5-1	.	TRBJ1-1	.	TGCGCCAGCAGCTTGGGACAGAACATGAACACTGAAGCTTTCTTT	CASSLGQNMNTEAFF
TRBV19	.	TRBJ1-1	.	TGTGCCAGTACTCCCACGTTAAACACTGAAGCTTTCTTT	CASTPTLNTEAFF
TRBV15	.	TRBJ1-2	.	TGTGCCACCAGCCAGACAGCCTATGGCTACACCTTC	CATSQTAYGYTF